A single sample gave rise to the 27 T cell receptor beta chains below, sequenced in a study of blood T cell repertoires in COVID-19. The data were produced by immunoSEQ multiplex PCR, yet TCRdb's version contains in-frame clones alone and is incomplete. The sample holds about 180,000 clones, about four fifths seen once. The sample was peripheral blood. These receptors were obtained from a human donor in a cohort sampled during active COVID-19.

The rearrangement links TRBV19 to TRBJ1-6, with D unresolved. Germline assignment: CDR1 LNHDA and CDR2 SQIVND (reference sequence). This CDR3 comprises 14 residues. V dropped 1 base and J dropped 7 bases, with 8 bases sitting between them. CDR3 nucleotide sequence: TGTGCCAGTAGTATAGTTCGGGAAAATTCACCCCTCCACTTT. Its protein product is CASSIVRENSPLHF.

This clone was seen more than once but under ten times. The chain uses TRBV12-3 or TRBV12-4 and TRBJ2-7; the D gene is possibly TRBD2 (6 bases). This CDR3 is built from 12 residues. Trimming removed 3 bases from V and 5 bases from J, with 8 bases in between. CDR3 nucleotides: TGTGCCAGCAGTTTTTCGGGAGACGAGCAGTACTTC. As protein: CASSFSGDEQYF.

The genes are TRBV9 and TRBJ2-3, with 12 positions matching TRBD2. This CDR3 region has 17 residues. Trimming took 3 bases from V and 6 from J; bases not matched to a gene: 11. Germline lookup yields CDR1 SGDLS and CDR2 YYNGEE. CDR3 DNA: TGTGCCAGCAGCGCATTACTAGCGGGGGGCCACCCTGATACGCAGTATTTT. Translating it yields CASSALLAGGHPDTQYF.

The V and J genes are TRBV3-1 (or the pseudogene TRBV3-2) and TRBJ2-3, with TRBD2 matching over 10 bases. Germline V CDR1 and CDR2: LGHDT, YNNKEL (reference sequence). The CDR3 is 16 amino acids. The V segment lost 3 bases and the J segment 4 bases; nucleotides outside the gene matches: 7. For the CDR3, the DNA is TGTGCCAGCAGCCATCCCAGCGGGGGGGCCTCAGATACGCAGTATTTT. It yields the protein CASSHPSGGASDTQYF.

The V gene is TRBV5-1, the J gene TRBJ2-1, with 9 bases lining up with TRBD1. Per germline, CDR1 SGHRS and CDR2 YFSETQ. The CDR3 length is 17 residues. V trimming: 1 base; J trimming: 10 bases; junction bases outside the gene matches: 15. The CDR3: CASSLKAGTGRLWEQFF. In DNA form, the CDR3 reads TGCGCCAGCAGCTTGAAGGCTGGGACAGGGCGACTCTGGGAGCAGTTCTTC.

J is TRBJ2-7 and V is TRBV19; 8 nucleotides align to TRBD1. The CDR3 consists of 15 residues. CDR1 is LNHDA, CDR2 SQIVND, per germline (reference sequence). V dropped 6 bases and J dropped 3; count of bases not matched to a gene: 10. This CDR3 reads CASRLDGTGLYEQYF. In DNA form, the CDR3 reads TGTGCCAGTAGGCTAGACGGGACAGGCCTCTACGAGCAGTACTTC.

The rearrangement uses TRBV11-1 and TRBJ1-1, with D possibly TRBD1 on 5 matching bases. V was clipped by 1 base and J by 0 bases, with 9 bases between them. CDR1 SGHAT and CDR2 FQDESV come from the germline V gene (reference sequence). The CDR3 covers 15 residues. CDR3 sequence: CASSLEVGVNTEAFF. In DNA, the CDR3 is TGTGCCAGCAGCTTAGAGGTAGGGGTGAACACTGAAGCTTTCTTT.

This sequence joins TRBV10-3 and TRBJ1-6; possibly TRBD1 for D (5 bases). V lost 6 bases, J lost 8 bases, and 14 bases lay in between. This CDR3 has 14 residues. Germline CDR1 is ENHRY and CDR2 is SYGVKD. Here the CDR3 reads CAIRGGDFDSPLHF. DNA of the CDR3: TGTGCCATCAGGGGGGGTGACTTCGATTCACCCCTCCACTTT.

The rearrangement joins TRBV2 to TRBJ1-2; 7 bases fit TRBD1. This CDR3 contains 16 residues. Germline CDR1 is SNHLY and CDR2 is FYNNEI. J gave up 4 bases and V 0 bases, and 8 bases lay outside the gene matches. For the CDR3, the DNA is TGTGCCAGCAGTGAAGCTCGGGGCAGGGGGGTCTATGGCTACACCTTC. It specifies CASSEARGRGVYGYTF.

The rearrangement joins TRBV5-6 to TRBJ2-7, with D perhaps TRBD1 (6 bases). Trimming stripped 3 bases from V and 3 bases from J, with 13 bases between. The CDR3 totals 14 residues. Germline-derived CDR1 and CDR2 are SGHDT and YYEEEE. The CDR3 sequence: CASSYGVQGYEQYF. CDR3 DNA sequence: TGTGCCAGCAGCTATGGGGTACAGGGCTACGAGCAGTACTTC.

This clone has only one observation. This chain uses TRBV12-5 with TRBJ2-7, with D perhaps TRBD1 (5 bases). The CDR3 covers 13 residues. Germline CDR1 and CDR2: LGHNT and FRNRAP. V lost 6 bases and J lost 2, with 11 bases in between. CDR3 protein: CASGLTATYEQYF. CDR3 bases: TGTGCTAGTGGACTGACAGCCACCTACGAGCAGTACTTC.

The chain carries TRBV6-5 and TRBJ2-7, with unresolved D. The germline CDR1 and CDR2 sequences are MNHEY and SVGAGI. Trimming took off 2 bases at V and 4 bases at J, with 12 bases between the two ends. The CDR3 covers 14 residues. The CDR3 loop is CASSYHSVAYEQYF. CDR3 DNA sequence: TGTGCCAGCAGTTACCACAGTGTGGCTTACGAGCAGTACTTC.

The V and J genes are TRBV15 and TRBJ1-3; D remains ambiguous. The V end lost 0 bases, the J end lost 2 bases, and 11 bases lay between the germline ends. This CDR3 has 16 residues. Germline-derived CDR1 and CDR2 are LNHNV and YYDKDF (reference sequence). The CDR3 loop is CATSRDRGEAGNTIYF. The CDR3, as DNA: TGTGCCACCAGCAGAGATCGGGGTGAAGCTGGAAACACCATATATTTT.

The chain combines TRBV6-5 with TRBJ2-7, with D tentatively TRBD1 (5 bases). Germline V gene sequence: CDR1 MNHEY, CDR2 SVGAGI. The CDR3 contains 14 residues. V lost 8 bases to trimming and J lost 0 bases, with 14 bases between them. This chain's CDR3 is CASAYDSNSYEQYF. DNA for the CDR3: TGTGCCAGCGCCTACGACAGTAACTCCTACGAGCAGTACTTC.

The V gene is TRBV12-3 or TRBV12-4, the J gene TRBJ1-5; tentatively, D is TRBD1 (5 bases). The CDR3 is 13 amino acids. The V and J ends lost 5 bases and 2 bases respectively, with 7 bases between them. CDR3 sequence reads: CASSAGRNQPQHF. DNA of the CDR3: TGTGCCAGCAGTGCGGGACGCAATCAGCCCCAGCATTTT.

The chain recombines TRBV5-1 with TRBJ2-1; 10 bases map to TRBD2. The CDR3 has 16 amino acids. V lost 6 bases and J lost 2; bases outside the gene matches: 8. Looked up from germline, CDR1 is SGHRS and CDR2 is YFSETQ. The CDR3 bases are TGCGCCAGCACACCCAACCTAGCGGGGGCCTACAATGAGCAGTTCTTC. It yields the protein CASTPNLAGAYNEQFF.

CDR3 residues: CASGWDRASEQYF. The CDR3 DNA sequence: TGCGCCAGCGGGTGGGACAGGGCTTCCGAGCAGTACTTC. The chain combines TRBV5-1 with TRBJ2-7, with 9 bases identical to TRBD1. V lost 7 bases, J lost 6 bases, and 8 bases stayed unmatched. The germline gives CDR1 SGHRS, CDR2 YFSETQ. The CDR3 spans 13 residues.

The rearrangement joins TRBV5-4 to TRBJ1-2, with D possibly TRBD1 on 5 matching bases. This CDR3 has 15 residues. V gave up 2 bases and J gave up 3 bases, with 14 bases separating them. Germline V CDR1 and CDR2: SGHNT, YYREEE (reference sequence). This CDR3 is CASSLRGGDYYGYTF. The CDR3 nucleotides are TGTGCCAGCAGCTTAAGGGGTGGAGATTACTATGGCTACACCTTC.

This chain uses TRBV10-3 with TRBJ1-1, with TRBD1 as a possible D gene (5 bases). The germline gives CDR1 ENHRY, CDR2 SYGVKD. V lost 6 bases and J 1 base, leaving 15 bases between the germline ends. This CDR3 region has 15 residues. CDR3 loop: CAISARRGPNTEAFF. CDR3 coding DNA: TGTGCCATCAGCGCCAGGAGGGGACCGAACACTGAAGCTTTCTTT.

The V gene is TRBV4-2, the J gene TRBJ1-6, with a tentative D call TRBD1 (6 bases). Germline loops: CDR1 LGHNA, CDR2 YNFKEQ. CDR3 size: 17 residues. V shed 0 bases and J shed 7 bases, with 16 bases lying between them. CDR3 nucleotides: TGTGCCAGCAGCCAAGATACCCCCCGTGGGACAAATTCACCCCTCCACTTT. Protein product: CASSQDTPRGTNSPLHF.

The chain uses TRBV2 and TRBJ1-2; the match to TRBD1 covers 7 bases. Germline values: CDR1 SNHLY, CDR2 FYNNEI. CDR3 size: 12 residues. Losses at the gene ends were 4 bases for V and 8 bases for J; bases not matched to a gene: 4. The chain's CDR3 is CASSGQGRGYTF. The DNA for the CDR3 is TGTGCCAGCAGTGGACAGGGCCGGGGCTACACCTTC.

This clone was seen a single time. The V gene is TRBV9, the J gene TRBJ1-3; the match to TRBD1 covers 9 bases. J lost 7 bases, V lost 0 bases, and 11 bases had no gene match. This CDR3 contains 17 residues. CDR1 SGDLS and CDR2 YYNGEE come from the germline V gene. Written as DNA, the CDR3 is TGTGCCAGCAGCGTAGCTAATCGCGGGACAGGGTCGAACACCATATATTTT. Amino acids: CASSVANRGTGSNTIYF.

The J gene is TRBJ2-3, the V gene TRBV9; D is perhaps TRBD2 (5 bases). In germline, CDR1 is SGDLS, CDR2 YYNGEE. CDR3 size: 14 residues. Trimming took off 1 base at V and 4 bases at J, with 10 bases between the two ends. In nucleotides, the CDR3 is TGTGCCAGCAGCGTAACTAGTATCGCAGATACGCAGTATTTT. Protein sequence: CASSVTSIADTQYF.

The chain uses TRBV10-3 and TRBJ2-5, with 8 bases lining up with TRBD1. The CDR3 runs 14 residues. V was clipped by 6 bases and J by 5 bases; unmatched bases: 8. The germline V gene has CDR1 ENHRY and CDR2 SYGVKD. The CDR3 here is CAISQGQGRETQYF. The CDR3 DNA is TGTGCCATCAGCCAAGGACAGGGCAGGGAGACCCAGTACTTC.

This chain uses TRBV27 with TRBJ1-5, with D possibly TRBD1 on 6 matching bases. The V end lost 6 bases, the J end lost 7 bases, and 19 bases lay between the germline ends. The length of the CDR3 is 15 residues. CDR1 and CDR2 from the germline V gene are MNHEY and SMNVEV (reference sequence). Here the CDR3 reads CASSSSQGRWQPQHF. For the CDR3, the DNA is TGTGCCAGCAGCTCTTCACAGGGTCGGTGGCAGCCCCAGCATTTT.

V gene TRBV13 combines with J gene TRBJ1-5; possible D gene TRBD1, 5 bases. Germline CDR1 PRHDT, CDR2 FYEKMQ (reference sequence). The CDR3 loop spans 15 amino acids. V lost 0 bases and J 7 bases, leaving 13 bases between the germline ends. Here the CDR3 reads CASSLGSGGGQPQHF. CDR3 DNA sequence: TGTGCCAGCAGCTTAGGTTCGGGGGGAGGGCAGCCCCAGCATTTT.

This sequence joins TRBV7-8 and TRBJ2-2; 7 nucleotides match TRBD1. Germline CDR1 is SGHVS and CDR2 is FQNEAQ. The V and J ends lost 4 bases and 0 bases, in that order; junction bases with no gene match: 11. The CDR3 is made up of 18 amino acids. In DNA form, the CDR3 reads TGTGCCAGCAGCTCCTCTTTCGGACAGGAAACGAACACCGGGGAGCTGTTTTTT. Translating gives CASSSSFGQETNTGELFF.